Included here is one TCR beta chain sequence, with context. This clone's antigen is unknown. The sample holds no much larger clone one base away, and base qualities are not on file. These data originate in a study of blood T cell repertoires in COVID-19 (dated by TCRdb to the early 2020s). General notes on the study: The collaborator samples originated in the United States, Italy and Spain and spanned the acute and convalescent phases of COVID-19. The material from the prospective study consisted of cDNA or gDNA derived from T cells, B-cell-depleted T cells, or PBMCs. The dataset comprised deeply sampled blood TCRbeta repertoires from subjects exposed to, actively infected with, or recovered from COVID-19. The repertoires were released in a freely available public database intended as a resource for research on the immune response to SARS-CoV-2. The samples were drawn from the first 160 participants of the ongoing ImmuneRACE study and from 950 to 1,500 subjects provided by 6 global collaborators. Sample metadata almost always included a de-identified subject ID, COVID-19 status, age in years and sex. HLA class I and class II types, where available, came from metadata supplied by the sample provider rather than from assay-based typing. Points the paper makes about the study in general: How much clinical and demographic metadata was included differed by source and by participant, and the metadata was provided uncurated.

V is reduced by 5 bases and J by 4 bases, leaving a spacing of 9 bases between them. CDR1 is given as ENHRY and CDR2 as SYGVKD, both from the germline V gene. The CDR3 has 13 amino acids, counting the end cysteine and phenylalanine. The only DNA kept is the CDR3, 39 bases in frame from the first base. The immunoSEQ Assay, a bias-controlled multiplex PCR, was used to amplify TCRbeta CDR3 regions from genomic DNA. The authors' analysis ran thus. Nucleated cell counts per sample were estimated from amplification of reference gene primers within the assay. To quantify the absolute abundance of each unique TCRbeta CDR3 rearrangement, sequence reads were collapsed and filtered. Productive Simpson clonality was computed per sample as the square root of Simpson's diversity index over productive rearrangements. TCRdb mirrors the immuneACCESS table, restricted to in-frame sequences. Some clones are absent from its copies; in checked studies, under half trace to an unresolved V gene, and the reason for the others is unknown. That table furnishes V, J and clone size, whereas the DNA furnished D and trimming. The sample table holds some 370,000 clones, of which around 90% were seen once. The leading ten clones occupy approximately 7% of the sample.

Collaborating institutions collected whole blood in K2EDTA tubes following their own protocols. For TCRbeta analysis, collaborators shipped samples in one of three forms: frozen whole blood, isolated PBMCs, or DNA extracted from either of those sample types. The sequence was collected from a young man with active or convalescent COVID-19. The sample comprised peripheral blood. The chain is made from TRBV10-3 and TRBJ2-1; TRBD2 is perhaps the D gene, given 6 matching bases. The CDR3 protein sequence reads: CAISPSGYNEQFF. The nucleotides read TGTGCCATCAGTCCCAGCGGGTACAATGAGCAGTTCTTC.